The next 18 T cell receptor beta chains were all read from a single sample in a study of T cell changes during pregnancy in multiple sclerosis. Data came from immunoSEQ multiplex PCR; TCRdb stores just in-frame clones and leaves some out. The data hold 66,000 or so clones, with about 91% observed a single time. The specimen comprised CD8+ T cells from peripheral blood mononuclear cells, sampled before pregnancy. These TCRs come from a female donor with multiple sclerosis, enrolled in a pregnancy study.

The genes are TRBV6-5 and TRBJ1-2; TRBD1 is a possible D gene (5 bases). Trimming removed 8 bases at V and 8 bases at J, with 15 bases between. Germline-derived CDR1 and CDR2 are MNHEY and SVGAGI. The CDR3 extends over 12 amino acids. Written as DNA, the CDR3 is TGTGCCAGCTCGCTTGGGGGGGAAGGCTACACCTTC. Residues: CASSLGGEGYTF.

The chain is built from TRBV5-6 and TRBJ2-5, with 7 bases aligning to TRBD1. Germline V gene data show CDR1 as SGHDT and CDR2 as YYEEEE. V dropped 0 bases and J dropped 1; count of bases not matched to a gene: 0. The CDR3 extends over 14 amino acids. The CDR3: CASSLAGGQETQYF. In nucleotides, the CDR3 is TGTGCCAGCAGCTTGGCAGGGGGCCAAGAGACCCAGTACTTC.

The J gene is TRBJ2-1, the V gene TRBV9, with 14 bases lining up with TRBD2. This CDR3 has 14 amino acids. The germline V gene encodes CDR1 SGDLS and CDR2 YYNGEE. V dropped 7 bases and J dropped 9; count of bases not matched to a gene: 6. This CDR3 is CASGAGTSGGEQFF. The DNA of the CDR3 is TGTGCCAGCGGCGCCGGGACTAGCGGGGGTGAGCAGTTCTTC.

The rearrangement links TRBV7-6 to TRBJ1-1, with TRBD1 identical over 8 bases. This CDR3 has 15 residues. The germline V gene encodes CDR1 SGHVS and CDR2 FNYEAQ. V trimming: 5 bases; J trimming: 0 bases; junction bases outside the gene matches: 5. The CDR3 spells CASSAGQGLNTEAFF. The CDR3 DNA follows: TGTGCCAGCAGCGCAGGACAGGGTTTGAACACTGAAGCTTTCTTT. Full variable domain (missing parts from reference TRBV7-6 and TRBJ1-1): GAGVSQSPRYKVTKRGQDVALRCDPISGHVSLYWYRQALGQGPEFLTYFNYEAQQDKSGLPNDRFSAERPEGSISTLTIQRTEQRDSAMYRCASSAGQGLNTEAFFGQGTRLTVV.

The genes are TRBV9 and TRBJ1-3; 7 bases fit TRBD1. V shed 2 bases and J 2 bases; nucleotides not matched to a gene: 4. Germline V gives CDR1 SGDLS, CDR2 YYNGEE. CDR3 length: 15 residues. In nucleotides, the CDR3 is TGTGCCAGCAGCGTGACAGGGTCAACTGGAAACACCATATATTTT. Protein sequence: CASSVTGSTGNTIYF.

As concerns this clone: The sample contains more than one DNA sequence encoding this CDR3. The chain uses TRBV9 and TRBJ1-5; 7 nucleotides line up with TRBD1. This CDR3 has 14 residues. Losses at the gene ends were 0 bases for V and 5 bases for J; bases not matched to a gene: 2. Germline loops: CDR1 SGDLS, CDR2 YYNGEE. CDR3 amino acids: CASSVGTGDQPQHF. CDR3 coding DNA: TGTGCCAGCAGCGTAGGAACAGGGGATCAGCCCCAGCATTTT. Full variable domain (outside the CDR3, taken from reference TRBV9 and TRBJ1-5): DSGVTQTPKHLITATGQRVTLRCSPRSGDLSVYWYQQSLDQGLQFLIQYYNGEERAKGNILERFSAQQFPDLHSELNLSSLELGDSALYFCASSVGTGDQPQHFGDGTRLSIL.

V is TRBV7-6 and J is TRBJ2-1, with 7 bases identical to TRBD1. Germline V gene lookup returns CDR1 SGHVS and CDR2 FNYEAQ. The CDR3 length is 17 residues. V shed 5 bases, J shed 3 bases, and the junction held 13 bases outside the gene matches. This CDR3 is CASSPSVGTDLYNEQFF. CDR3 nucleotide sequence: TGTGCCAGCAGCCCTTCAGTCGGGACAGATCTCTACAATGAGCAGTTCTTC.

V is TRBV4-2 and J is TRBJ2-3, with no clear D. The germline V gene has CDR1 LGHNA and CDR2 YNFKEQ. The CDR3 loop spans 14 amino acids. Trimming took off 0 bases at V and 1 base at J, with 5 bases between the two ends. The CDR3 bases are TGTGCCAGCAGCCAAGAGGGCGGCACAGATACGCAGTATTTT. This gives the protein CASSQEGGTDTQYF.

J is TRBJ1-2 and V is TRBV21-1; TRBD1 is taken as the D call from the table, unchecked against the DNA. TRBV21-1 is termed a pseudogene. This CDR3 spans 15 amino acids. The chain's CDR3 is CASSRFDRRGYGYTF. The CDR3 DNA is TGTGCCAGTAGCCGATTCGACAGGCGAGGATATGGCTACACCTTC.

This clone was found once. This chain links TRBV6-5 with TRBJ2-1; TRBD2 might be the D (6 bases). V was cut by 3 bases and J by 9 bases, with 12 bases left in between. The CDR3 runs to 13 residues. CDR1 is MNHEY and CDR2 is SVGAGI in the germline V gene. CDR3 coding DNA: TGTGCCAGCAGTTATATAGGAGGGCGTGAGCAGTTCTTC. Encoded protein: CASSYIGGREQFF.

Concerning this clone itself: The sample holds other DNA sequences that translate to the same CDR3. The CDR3 sequence is CASSFGGGTEAFF. The CDR3 DNA reads as TGTGCCAGCAGCTTCGGCGGGGGTACTGAAGCTTTCTTT. The chain employs TRBV7-3 and TRBJ1-1, with D possibly being TRBD1 (5 bases). CDR1 and CDR2 (germline): SGHTA, FQGTGA. V was shortened by 3 bases and J by 5 bases, with 10 bases between the two germline ends. CDR3 length equals 13 residues.

This chain uses TRBV9 with TRBJ2-7; 8 nucleotides match TRBD1. Germline V gives CDR1 SGDLS, CDR2 YYNGEE. The CDR3 extends over 14 amino acids. The J segment lost 3 bases and the V segment lost 3 bases, leaving 5 bases of the junction unmatched. The CDR3 loop reads CASSDSGTGYEQYF. CDR3 in DNA: TGTGCCAGCAGCGACTCCGGGACAGGCTACGAGCAGTACTTC.

The chain carries TRBV27 and TRBJ2-7; D is uncertain. CDR1 and CDR2 (germline): MNHEY, SMNVEV (reference sequence). The CDR3 is 15 residues long. Trimming cost V 4 bases and J 0 bases, with 13 bases left between them. The CDR3 here is CASSSSTTLSYEQYF. The CDR3 nucleotides are TGTGCCAGCAGTTCCTCGACGACTCTCTCCTACGAGCAGTACTTC.

This clone turned up a few times. The chain links TRBV9 to TRBJ2-7; 8 nucleotides align to TRBD1. Unmatched junction bases numbered 10, after V lost 5 bases and J lost 0 bases. There are 16 residues in the CDR3. Germline lookup yields CDR1 SGDLS and CDR2 YYNGEE. The CDR3 region has the DNA TGTGCCAGCAGTCCGCGGGGACAGGTGAGCTCCTACGAGCAGTACTTC. Encoded protein: CASSPRGQVSSYEQYF. Combining the CDR3 with reference TRBV9 and TRBJ2-7 gives the whole variable domain DSGVTQTPKHLITATGQRVTLRCSPRSGDLSVYWYQQSLDQGLQFLIQYYNGEERAKGNILERFSAQQFPDLHSELNLSSLELGDSALYFCASSPRGQVSSYEQYFGPGTRLTVT.

This chain uses TRBV7-3 with TRBJ2-7, with 7 bases lining up with TRBD1. This CDR3 comprises 14 residues. With V trimmed by 4 bases and J by 0 bases, 3 bases remained unmatched. Germline values: CDR1 SGHTA, CDR2 FQGTGA. The CDR3 region has the DNA TGTGCCAGCAGCTCAGCAGGGGGCTCCTACGAGCAGTACTTC. Protein sequence: CASSSAGGSYEQYF.

The gene calls are TRBV6-4 and TRBJ2-6, with 7 bases matching TRBD1. V trimming: 6 bases; J trimming: 2 bases; junction bases outside the gene matches: 1. CDR3 size: 14 residues. CDR1 is MRHNA, CDR2 SNTAGT, per germline. In DNA form, the CDR3 reads TGTGCCAGCAGGACAGGGCCTGGGGCCAACGTCCTGACTTTC. This codes for CASRTGPGANVLTF.

The rearrangement joins TRBV5-6 to TRBJ1-1; D not resolved. The CDR3 runs 14 residues. Germline V gene lookup returns CDR1 SGHDT and CDR2 YYEEEE. With 0 bases removed from V and 2 bases from J, the gap between germline ends came to 8 bases. The CDR3 loop reads CASSLGATNTEAFF. The CDR3 coding sequence is TGTGCCAGCAGCTTGGGGGCCACCAACACTGAAGCTTTCTTT.

This clone appeared once. The chain links TRBV30 to TRBJ2-6; 8 bases agree with TRBD1. The ends lost 0 bases at V and 3 bases at J; junction bases unmatched: 13. This CDR3 has 19 residues. Germline V lookup: CDR1 GTSNPN, CDR2 SVGIG (reference sequence). The CDR3 loop reads CAWSVLSTGDLFGANVLTF. CDR3 DNA: TGTGCCTGGAGTGTCCTGTCGACAGGGGACCTTTTTGGGGCCAACGTCCTGACTTTC.